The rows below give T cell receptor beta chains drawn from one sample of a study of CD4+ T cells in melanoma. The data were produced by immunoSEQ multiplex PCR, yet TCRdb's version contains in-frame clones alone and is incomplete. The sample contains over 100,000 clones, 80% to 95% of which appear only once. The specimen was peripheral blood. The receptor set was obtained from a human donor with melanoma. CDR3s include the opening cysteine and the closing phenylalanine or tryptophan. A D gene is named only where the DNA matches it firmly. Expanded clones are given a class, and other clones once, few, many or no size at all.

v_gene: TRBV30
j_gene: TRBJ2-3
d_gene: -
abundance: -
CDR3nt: TGTGCCTGGAGTGTACGACGGGGGCCATCAGATACGCAGTATTTT
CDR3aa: CAWSVRRGPSDTQYF

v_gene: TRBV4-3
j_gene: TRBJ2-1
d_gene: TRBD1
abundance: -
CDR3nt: TGCGCCAGCAGCCAAGTTGGCCGGGACAGCGAGCAGTTCTTC
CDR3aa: CASSQVGRDSEQFF

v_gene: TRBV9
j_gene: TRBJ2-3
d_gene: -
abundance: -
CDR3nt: TGTGCCAGCAGCCTTCTTACCACGGTAGATACGCAGTATTTT
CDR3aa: CASSLLTTVDTQYF

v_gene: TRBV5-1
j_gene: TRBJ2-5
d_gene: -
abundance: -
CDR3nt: TGCGCCAGCCGCCCACAGGGCTATCAAGAGACCCAGTACTTC
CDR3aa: CASRPQGYQETQYF

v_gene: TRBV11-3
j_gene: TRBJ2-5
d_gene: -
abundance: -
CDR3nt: TGTGCCAGCAGCTGGGGCCAAGAGACCCAGTACTTC
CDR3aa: CASSWGQETQYF

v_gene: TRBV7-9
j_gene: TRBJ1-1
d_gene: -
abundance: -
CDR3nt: TGTGCCAGCAGCTTAGTTGGGGTTTTACCTGAAGCTTTCTTT
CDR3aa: CASSLVGVLPEAFF

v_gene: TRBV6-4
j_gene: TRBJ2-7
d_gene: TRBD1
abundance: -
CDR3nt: TGTGCCAGCAGTCCCGGACAGGGGGCGTACGAGCAGTACTTC
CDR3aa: CASSPGQGAYEQYF

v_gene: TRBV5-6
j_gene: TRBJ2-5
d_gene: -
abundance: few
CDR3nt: TGTGCCAGCAGCTTAAGCCTGTGGGAGACCCAGTACTTC
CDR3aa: CASSLSLWETQYF

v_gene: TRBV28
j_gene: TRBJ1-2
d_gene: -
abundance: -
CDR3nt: TGTGCCAGCAGTACTCCCAGGGGTAATTATGGCTACACCTTC
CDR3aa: CASSTPRGNYGYTF

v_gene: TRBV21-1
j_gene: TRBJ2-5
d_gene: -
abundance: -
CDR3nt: TGTGCCAGCAGCAAACGTGAGGGGGGATCCCAAGAGACCCAGTACTTC
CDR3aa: CASSKREGGSQETQYF

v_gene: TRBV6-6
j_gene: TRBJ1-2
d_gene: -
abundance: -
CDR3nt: TGTGCCAGCAGCGTCGCCGGGTCGTATGGCTACACCTTC
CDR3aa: CASSVAGSYGYTF

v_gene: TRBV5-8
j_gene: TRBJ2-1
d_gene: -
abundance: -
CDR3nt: TGTGCCAGCAGCCTGCGAGGGGGAACTCTTAATGAGCAGTTCTTC
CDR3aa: CASSLRGGTLNEQFF

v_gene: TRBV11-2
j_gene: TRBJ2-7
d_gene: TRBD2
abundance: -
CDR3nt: TGTGCCAGCAGCATCGGACTAGCGGGAGATGAGCAGTACTTC
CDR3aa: CASSIGLAGDEQYF

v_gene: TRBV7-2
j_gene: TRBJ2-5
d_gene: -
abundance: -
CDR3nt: TGTGCCAGCAGCCTGGGGCCGTCCCCCTGGAGAGAGACCCAGTACTTC
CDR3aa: CASSLGPSPWRETQYF

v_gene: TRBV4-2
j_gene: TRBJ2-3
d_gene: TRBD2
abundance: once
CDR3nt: TGTGCCAGCATAAATCTAGCGGGGCCCACAGATACGCAGTATTTT
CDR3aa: CASINLAGPTDTQYF

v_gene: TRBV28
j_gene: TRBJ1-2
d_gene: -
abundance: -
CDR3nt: TGTGCCAGCAGGTCTTCTACCGTCGGAGGGAACACCTTC
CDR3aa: CASRSSTVGGNTF

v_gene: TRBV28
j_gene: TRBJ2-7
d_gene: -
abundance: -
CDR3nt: TGTGCCAGCATCCCTTTAAGGGAGAATACCTACGAGCAGTACTTC
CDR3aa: CASIPLRENTYEQYF

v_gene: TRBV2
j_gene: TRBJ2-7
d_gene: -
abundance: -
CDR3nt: TGTGCCAGCAGCGGGGAGTTCTTCCACGAGCAGTACTTC
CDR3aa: CASSGEFFHEQYF

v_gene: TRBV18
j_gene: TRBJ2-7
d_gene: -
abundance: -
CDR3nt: TGTGCCAGCTCACCTCGGGACGGTCCCTACGAGCAGTACTTC
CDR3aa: CASSPRDGPYEQYF

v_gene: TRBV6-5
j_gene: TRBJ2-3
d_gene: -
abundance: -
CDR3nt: TGTGCCAGCAGTTACGGCCGCGATTGGGGCACAGATACGCAGTATTTT
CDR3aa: CASSYGRDWGTDTQYF

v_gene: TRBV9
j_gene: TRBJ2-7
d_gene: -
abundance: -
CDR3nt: TGTGCCAGCAGCACCCGCCCGGGCACTTTCTACGAGCAGTACTTC
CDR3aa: CASSTRPGTFYEQYF

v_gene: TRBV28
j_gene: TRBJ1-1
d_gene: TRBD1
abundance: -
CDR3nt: TGTGCCAGCAGCCCTGACAGGGAGAACACTGAAGCTTTCTTT
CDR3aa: CASSPDRENTEAFF

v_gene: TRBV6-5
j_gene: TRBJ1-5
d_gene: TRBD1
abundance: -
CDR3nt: TGTGCCAGCAGAGGGACAGGGAAGGGACAGCCCCAGCATTTT
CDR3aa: CASRGTGKGQPQHF

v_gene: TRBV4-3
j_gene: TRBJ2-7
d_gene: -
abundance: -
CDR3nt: TGCGCCAGCAGCCACGATCGGGACCACCTCGAGCAGTACTTC
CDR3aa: CASSHDRDHLEQYF

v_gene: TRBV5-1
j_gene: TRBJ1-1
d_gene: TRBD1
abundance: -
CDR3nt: TGCGCCAGCAGCCTCCAGGGGGGAGACACTGAAGCTTTCTTT
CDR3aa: CASSLQGGDTEAFF

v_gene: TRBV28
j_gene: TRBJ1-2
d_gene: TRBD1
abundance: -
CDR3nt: TGTGCCAGCAGAACGAGGACAGGGGGCACGGAGGGCTACACCTTC
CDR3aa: CASRTRTGGTEGYTF

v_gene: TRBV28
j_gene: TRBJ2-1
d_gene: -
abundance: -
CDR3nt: TGTGCCAGCAGTTTGGCCGGCAGGGGGGAGTTCTTC
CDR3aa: CASSLAGRGEFF

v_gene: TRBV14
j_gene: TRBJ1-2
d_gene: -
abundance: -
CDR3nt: TGTGCCAGCAGCCAGTGGGGGGGGAACTATGGCTACACCTTC
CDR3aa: CASSQWGGNYGYTF

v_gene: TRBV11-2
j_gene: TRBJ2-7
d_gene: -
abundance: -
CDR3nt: TGTGCCAGCAGCTTAGATCTGCTAACGAACGACGAGCAGTACTTC
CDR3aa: CASSLDLLTNDEQYF